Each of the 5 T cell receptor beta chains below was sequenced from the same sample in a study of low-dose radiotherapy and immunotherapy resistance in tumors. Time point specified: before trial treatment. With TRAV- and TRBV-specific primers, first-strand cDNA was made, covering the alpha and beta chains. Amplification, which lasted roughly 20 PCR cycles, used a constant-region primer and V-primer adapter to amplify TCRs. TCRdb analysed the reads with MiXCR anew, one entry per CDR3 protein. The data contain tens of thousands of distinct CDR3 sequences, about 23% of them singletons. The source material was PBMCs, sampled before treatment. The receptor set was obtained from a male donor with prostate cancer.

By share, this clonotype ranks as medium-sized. The CDR3 DNA sequence: TGTGCCAGCAGCCCCGGGACTAGCGGGAGGCAAGAGACCCAGTACTTC. Its protein product is CASSPGTSGRQETQYF. The chain carries TRBV2 and TRBJ2-5; 15 nucleotides match TRBD2. This CDR3 comprises 16 residues. Germline loops: CDR1 SNHLY, CDR2 FYNNEI. Trimming removed 6 bases from V and 2 bases from J; junction bases left unmatched: 4.

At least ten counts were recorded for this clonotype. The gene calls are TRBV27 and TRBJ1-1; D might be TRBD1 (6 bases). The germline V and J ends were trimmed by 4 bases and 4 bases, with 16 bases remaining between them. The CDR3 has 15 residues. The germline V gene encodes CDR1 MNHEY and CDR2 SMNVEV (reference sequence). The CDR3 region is CASSSREGGGTEAFF. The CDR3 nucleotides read TGTGCCAGCAGTTCCAGGGAGGGAGGGGGCACTGAAGCTTTCTTT.

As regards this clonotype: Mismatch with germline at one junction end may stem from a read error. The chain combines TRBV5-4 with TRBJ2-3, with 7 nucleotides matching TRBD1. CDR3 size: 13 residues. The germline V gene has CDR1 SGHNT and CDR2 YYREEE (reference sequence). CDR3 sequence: CACSLQGADTQYF. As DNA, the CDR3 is TGTGCCTGCAGCCTTCAGGGGGCAGATACGCAGTATTTT. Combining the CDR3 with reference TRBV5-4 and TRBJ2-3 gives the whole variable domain ETGVTQSPTHLIKTRGQQVTLRCSSQSGHNTVSWYQQALGQGPQFIFQYYREEENGRGNFPPRFSGLQFPNYSSELNVNALELDDSALYLCACSLQGADTQYFGPGTRLTVL.

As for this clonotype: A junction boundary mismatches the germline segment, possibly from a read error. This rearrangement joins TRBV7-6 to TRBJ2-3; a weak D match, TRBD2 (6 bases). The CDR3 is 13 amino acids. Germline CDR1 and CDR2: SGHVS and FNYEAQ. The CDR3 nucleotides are TGTGTCAGCGAGGAGGGTAGCACAGATACGCAGTATTTT. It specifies CVSEEGSTDTQYF.

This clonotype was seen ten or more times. The CDR3 here is CASIRDRGNYGYTF. CDR3 DNA sequence: TGTGCCAGCATCAGGGACAGGGGGAACTATGGCTACACCTTC. V is TRBV6-2 or TRBV6-3 and J is TRBJ1-2; 11 nucleotides match TRBD1. CDR1 is MNHEY and CDR2 is SVGEGT in the germline V gene. The CDR3 runs to 14 residues. V lost 7 bases to trimming and J lost 2 bases; unmatched junction nucleotides: 3.